The clone carrying this T cell receptor (beta chain) was recorded a few times. The antigen remains undetermined. The CDR3 length is 12 residues. The V end was cut by 5 bases, the J end by 5 bases, with 7 bases between. CDR1 MGHDK and CDR2 SYGVNS come from the germline V gene. This sample is drawn from a study of shared clonotypes between healthy human individuals. Study information: Every donor yielded three CD4 naive, three CD4 memory, two CD8 naive and one CD8 memory plate.

Study-wide findings and caveats: Richness estimates generally favored naive over memory subsets.

All donors were healthy HIV-negative adults lacking recent acute infections or vaccinations. Using immunoSEQ multiplex PCR, the repertoire was profiled, and TCRdb retains in-frame clones only, with some absent. Among about 1 million clones listed, about 76% were seen once. The specimen sequenced was memory CD4+ T cells sorted from blood. Indicated subset: CD45RA-negative fraction. The chain has TRBV25-1 and TRBJ1-5; D remains ambiguous. The receptor was isolated from a man aged 18-30 years in good health. In DNA form, the CDR3 reads TGTGCCAGCAGTTTTGGAGATCAGCCCCAGCATTTT. This gives the protein CASSFGDQPQHF.